The 10 T cell receptor beta chains listed next were all sequenced from one sample in a study of OX40 agonist ivuxolimab in advanced cancers. Profiling relied on immunoSEQ multiplex PCR, and the TCRdb table lists in-frame clones only, not all of them. The repertoire has 70,000 to 85,000 clones, 65% to 90% of them found once; the top ten carry over 1.5%. The sequences come from CD4+ or CD8+ T cells sorted from blood, collected in a trial of the OX40 agonist ivuxolimab. The receptor set was obtained from an adult with an advanced solid tumor such as melanoma, head and neck, liver or kidney cancer.

This chain connects TRBV2 to TRBJ2-7; D not resolved. The CDR3 runs to 11 residues. Trimming stripped 3 bases from V and 2 bases from J, with 2 bases between. Germline loops: CDR1 SNHLY, CDR2 FYNNEI. The DNA of the CDR3 is TGTGCCAGCAGTGAGGCCTACGAGCAGTACTTC. Residues: CASSEAYEQYF.

The CDR3 loop is CASSVQQLDDEKLFF. CDR3 in DNA: TGTGCCAGCAGTGTCCAACAGTTGGACGATGAAAAACTGTTTTTT. The chain carries TRBV6-1 and TRBJ1-4; D unresolved. CDR1 is MNHNS and CDR2 is SASEGT in the germline V gene. This CDR3 contains 15 residues. The germline V and J ends were trimmed by 4 bases and 6 bases, with 15 bases remaining between them.

About this clone: Germline and junction disagree at one end, which may indicate a read error. The chain links TRBV20-1 to TRBJ1-4; D gene unclear. CDR1 and CDR2 (germline): DFQATT, SNEGSKA (reference sequence). The CDR3 runs 11 residues. This CDR3 is CSARGNEKLFF. CDR3 DNA sequence: TGCAGTGCCAGAGGAAATGAAAAACTGTTTTTT.

The sample holds one count of this clone. This chain links TRBV11-1 with TRBJ1-1; D remains unclear. The ends were cut back, 5 bases at V and 5 bases at J, with 15 bases in the middle. CDR1 SGHAT and CDR2 FQDESV come from the germline V gene (reference sequence). The CDR3 spans 14 residues. CDR3 amino acids: CASSSREDRTEAFF. Here the CDR3 DNA reads TGTGCCAGCAGCAGCCGGGAGGATCGGACTGAAGCTTTCTTT.

The gene calls are TRBV27 and TRBJ2-2; no clear D gene. The germline V gene has CDR1 MNHEY and CDR2 SMNVEV (reference sequence). The germline V and J ends were trimmed by 2 bases and 6 bases, with 19 bases remaining between them. The CDR3 contains 17 residues. In nucleotides, the CDR3 is TGTGCCAGCAGTTTACCCTCGCTCGGCGTACGGTCCGGGGAGCTGTTTTTT. This codes for CASSLPSLGVRSGELFF.

The V gene is TRBV4-1, the J gene TRBJ2-7; TRBD1 matches at 10 bases. Germline assignment: CDR1 MGHRA and CDR2 YSYEKL. CDR3 size: 16 residues. J was trimmed by 1 base and V by 3 bases; bases with no gene match: 6. The CDR3 DNA follows: TGCGCCAGCAGCCAGGGGACAGGGGAGGGATCCTACGAGCAGTACTTC. Translation: CASSQGTGEGSYEQYF.

The chain links TRBV5-1 to TRBJ2-1; 7 bases map to TRBD2. This CDR3 has 15 residues. Germline V gene data show CDR1 as SGHRS and CDR2 as YFSETQ. The J segment lost 0 bases and the V segment lost 4 bases, leaving 4 bases of the junction unmatched. The CDR3, as DNA: TGCGCCAGCAGCCAAGCGGGGAGCTCCTACAATGAGCAGTTCTTC. Protein sequence: CASSQAGSSYNEQFF.

The rearrangement links TRBV11-2 to TRBJ1-6; D may be TRBD1 (5 bases). The CDR3 is 16 residues long. Looked up from germline, CDR1 is SGHAT and CDR2 is FQNNGV. V lost 5 bases and J lost 0, with 11 bases in between. The CDR3 spells CASSLTESSYNSPLHF. The CDR3 coding sequence is TGTGCCAGCAGCCTGACAGAAAGCTCCTATAATTCACCCCTCCACTTT.

The chain recombines TRBV2 with TRBJ1-2; D gene ambiguous. Trimming shortened V by 8 bases and J by 8 bases, and 18 bases separated the two germline ends. Germline CDR1 is SNHLY and CDR2 is FYNNEI. The CDR3 runs 13 residues. The CDR3 coding sequence is TGTGCCAGCCGGAGGGAGGGCCCGGGGGGCTACACCTTC. It encodes CASRREGPGGYTF.

V usage is TRBV4-1 and J usage is TRBJ2-5; D may correspond to TRBD1 or TRBD2 (5 bases each). The CDR3 consists of 14 residues. Looked up from germline, CDR1 is MGHRA and CDR2 is YSYEKL. V shed 1 base and J shed 2 bases, with 8 bases lying between them. This CDR3 reads CASSQGGTQETQYF. CDR3 nucleotides: TGCGCCAGCAGCCAAGGGGGGACGCAAGAGACCCAGTACTTC.